One sample yielded the 5 T cell receptor beta chains listed below, sequenced in a study of T-cell reconstitution after alpha-beta-depleted transplantation in children. Preparation of the TCRbeta library involved a method that used unique molecular identifiers. TCRdb analysed the PCR reads with MiXCR anew, one entry per CDR3 protein. The sample has approximately 640,000 distinct CDR3 sequences; around a sixth are singletons. Source: PBMCs from the stem cell graft donor, taken from the stem cell graft. These receptors were obtained from a human donor who donated a stem cell graft to a child with acute myeloid leukemia.

This clonotype was observed at least ten times. The V call is TRBV27, the J call TRBJ2-3, with D perhaps assigned TRBD1 or TRBD2 (5 bases each). The CDR3 totals 14 residues. Germline V lookup: CDR1 MNHEY, CDR2 SMNVEV (reference sequence). V was pared by 3 bases and J by 3 bases, with 10 bases between. DNA for the CDR3: TGTGCCAGCAGTTTGGGGGAAGGGACAGATACGCAGTATTTT. This encodes CASSLGEGTDTQYF.

The gene calls are TRBV7-2 and TRBJ2-4, with 12 bases that match TRBD2. Germline V gene lookup returns CDR1 SGHTA and CDR2 FQGNSA. V shed 5 bases and J 9 bases; nucleotides not matched to a gene: 14. The CDR3 consists of 17 residues. The CDR3 bases are TGTGCCAGCAGCCTTCTAGCGGGGGGGCCCAGAGAGGGCATTCAGTACTTC. Translation gives CASSLLAGGPREGIQYF.

In its sample, this clonotype was seen a few times. The chain has TRBV20-1 and TRBJ1-2, with unresolved D. CDR1 and CDR2 (germline): DFQATT, SNEGSKA (reference sequence). Trimming stripped 5 bases from V and 6 bases from J, with 13 bases between. The CDR3 consists of 12 residues. The CDR3 sequence is CSALATVDGYTF. The CDR3 DNA is TGCAGTGCTCTGGCGACGGTTGATGGCTACACCTTC.

The genes are TRBV7-2 and TRBJ1-3; unclear D gene. V shed 2 bases and J shed 0 bases, with 14 bases lying between them. Germline V gene sequence: CDR1 SGHTA, CDR2 FQGNSA. The CDR3 is 17 amino acids. CDR3 in DNA: TGTGCCAGCAGCTTAAACAGCTTCCCTCTCTCTGGAAACACCATATATTTT. It yields the protein CASSLNSFPLSGNTIYF.

There are a few counts of this clonotype. J is TRBJ2-5 and V is TRBV5-1; TRBD2 matches 13 bases. Trimming took 6 bases from V and 1 from J; bases not matched to a gene: 6. This CDR3 region has 16 residues. Germline CDR1 is SGHRS and CDR2 is YFSETQ. CDR3 in amino acids: CASNTGLAGVQETQYF. CDR3 coding DNA: TGCGCCAGCAACACCGGACTAGCGGGGGTCCAAGAGACCCAGTACTTC.